The T cell receptor (beta chain) under discussion was sequenced for a study of shared clonotypes between healthy human individuals. Germline V lookup: CDR1 ENHRY, CDR2 SYGVKD. The CDR3 has 12 residues. The ends were cut back, 3 bases at V and 9 bases at J, with 6 bases in the middle. The table came from immunoSEQ multiplex PCR; TCRdb's copy has only in-frame clones and leaves some out. The sample contains millions of clones, over 85% of which appear only once. The sample comprised naive CD4+ T cells sorted from blood. The subset denotes: CD45RA+ positively selected. The chain recombines TRBV10-3 with TRBJ1-6, with a tentative D call TRBD1 (5 bases). The origin of this receptor is a man between 18 and 29 years old in good health. The CDR3 DNA follows: TGTGCCATCAGTGACAGGGTTTCACCCCTCCACTTT. Amino acids: CAISDRVSPLHF.